The entry below gives a single T cell receptor beta chain sequence along with its context. Clones were read by immunoSEQ multiplex PCR, and TCRdb kept only the in-frame ones, dropping some. The table has about 490,000 clones, 79% seen once. The data are from a study of shared clonotypes between healthy human individuals. CDR3 size: 14 residues. Trimming removed 5 bases at V and 4 bases at J, with 14 bases between. Germline V gene data show CDR1 as SGHTA and CDR2 as FQGNSA. The origin of this receptor is a woman in her 40s in good health. Some clones in this sample may be carry-over from other donors' samples. V is TRBV7-2 and J is TRBJ1-1, with D unclear. The sample comprised PBMCs. CDR3 sequence: CASSPGGWATEAFF. The CDR3, as DNA: TGTGCCAGCAGCCCCGGAGGTTGGGCCACTGAAGCTTTCTTT.